This T cell receptor (beta chain) was recovered during a study of cytomegalovirus exposure and HLA in healthy donors. Whole-study results and caveats: The authors listed 180 or so TCR beta chains as cytomegalovirus-associated. In a later analysis, HLA-C alleles had the fewest associated TCRs, DRB1 alleles the most. Reports indicate that TCR beta sequences accurately predicted the HLA-A and HLA-B alleles of most subjects.

The CDR3 contains 15 residues. V lost 8 bases and J lost 6, with 22 bases in between. Germline V gene sequence: CDR1 MDHEN, CDR2 SYDVKM. For this clone: As yet, its antigen is unknown.

PCR was performed using 60 Vbeta and 13 Jbeta primers. Clones were sequenced by immunoSEQ multiplex PCR, and TCRdb holds only the in-frame ones, with some missing. The sample gives 110,000 or so clones, 67% of which show up once; about 8.6% is in the top ten. The chain couples TRBV28 to TRBJ2-5, with a possible D match to TRBD1 (5 bases). The receptor was derived from a young man in good health and CMV-seropositive. The source material was PBMCs. DNA of the CDR3: TGTGCCAGCTCCCAGGCGGCAGGGTTCGTAAAGACCCAGTACTTC. This gives the protein CASSQAAGFVKTQYF. Drawing the rest from reference TRBV28 and TRBJ2-5, the complete variable domain is DVKVTQSSRYLVKRTGEKVFLECVQDMDHENMFWYRQDPGLGLRLIYFSYDVKMKEKGDIPEGYSVSREKKERFSLILESASTNQTSMYLCASSQAAGFVKTQYFGPGTRLLVL.